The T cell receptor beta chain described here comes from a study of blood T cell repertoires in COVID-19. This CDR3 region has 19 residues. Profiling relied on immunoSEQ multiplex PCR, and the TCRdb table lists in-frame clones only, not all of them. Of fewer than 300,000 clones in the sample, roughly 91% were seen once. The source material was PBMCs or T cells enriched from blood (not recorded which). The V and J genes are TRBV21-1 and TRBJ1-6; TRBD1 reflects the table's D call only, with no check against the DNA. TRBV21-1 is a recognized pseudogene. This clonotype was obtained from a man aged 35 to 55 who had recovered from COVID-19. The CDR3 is CASSKACVFPGQFNSPLHF. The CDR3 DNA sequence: TGTGCCAGCAGCAAAGCGTGCGTTTTTCCTGGACAATTCAATTCACCCCTCCACTTT.